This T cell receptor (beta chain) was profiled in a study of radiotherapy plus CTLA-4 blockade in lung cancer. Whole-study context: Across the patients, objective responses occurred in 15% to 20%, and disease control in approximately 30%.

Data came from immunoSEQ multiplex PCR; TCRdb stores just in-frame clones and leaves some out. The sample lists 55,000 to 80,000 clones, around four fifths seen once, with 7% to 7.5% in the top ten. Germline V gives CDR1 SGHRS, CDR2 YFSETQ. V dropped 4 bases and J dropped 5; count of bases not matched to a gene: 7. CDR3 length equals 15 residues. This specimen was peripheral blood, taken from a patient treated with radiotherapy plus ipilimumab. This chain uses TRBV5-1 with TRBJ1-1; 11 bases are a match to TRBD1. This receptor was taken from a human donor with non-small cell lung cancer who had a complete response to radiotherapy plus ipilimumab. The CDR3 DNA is TGCGCCAGCAGCGGGGCGGGACAGGGGGAGACTGAAGCTTTCTTT. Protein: CASSGAGQGETEAFF.